This TCR beta chain was found in a study of tissue T cells after allogeneic stem cell transplantation (dated by TCRdb to between 2021 and 2022). At the level of the whole study: TCR beta repertoires were profiled across many tissues obtained from research autopsies of patients with and without GVHD, as well as in mouse models of GVHD. On the human side, the study was prospective and observational, with no blinding or randomization.

This clone came up a few times. This clone's antigen is unknown. This is a mouse receptor, so gene names and germline sequences are those of the mouse. The CDR3 end falls 1 residue outside the read, so it is completed with the germline J gene. Before genomic DNA isolation with the DNeasy Blood & Tissue Kit, mouse tissues were minced with razor blades in buffered saline. Here is what the overall study found, with its caveats: Sampling depth was acknowledged as a limitation, and the patient cohort was both small and clinically heterogeneous. Which tissue TCRs were alloreactive or antigen-specific was not determined in the study, and some of the clones might have been host cells that persisted. Within patients, how anatomically similar the tissues were was a key factor in shaping TCR repertoire composition, regardless of disease or transplant status. Only a few T cell clones appeared in more than one patient, yet motif-based clustering showed tissue-specific repertoire signatures that were shared between patients. In both patients and mice, only a limited portion of the TCR repertoire detected in tissues was captured by blood and spleen T cells.

Preparation of the library involved the immunoSEQ multiplex PCR assay. Adaptive Biotechnologies performed TCRbeta CDR3 sequencing at survey depth and reported CDR3 sequences, V/J genes, productive frequency, and template counts. TCR beta CDR3 regions were amplified from genomic DNA instead of RNA. Regarding the original processing steps: Jensen-Shannon divergence was used to quantify pairwise repertoire overlap between tissues, with a value of 1 indicating complete divergence and a value of 0 indicating identical repertoires. Tissues were clustered by single-linkage agglomerative hierarchical clustering of pairwise JSD values, and the clustering results were displayed as dendrograms. All patient samples were analyzed with GLIPH2 using simulation_depth 1000, kmer_min_depth 3 and cdr3_length_cutoff 8, and only groups containing more than two unique CDR3s were kept. A standardized tissue-overlap score was generated by extrapolating Jaccard GLIPH-group overlap across patients to a standard repertoire size of 1000 clones. To look at how diversity was associated with clinical or experimental variables, linear mixed-effect models were used, with tissue treated as a fixed effect and individual treated as a random effect. TCRdb's version of the immuneACCESS table is confined to in-frame rearrangements and falls short of the full clone set. An unresolved V gene accounts for under half of the shortfall where checked; the remainder is of unknown origin. V, J and clone size derive from that table, while D and trimming were established from the DNA sequence. The sample profile shows 20,000 to 25,000 clones; over 55% of them were found once. Under 0.75% of the sample is in the top ten clones.

According to the germline V gene, CDR1 reads NNHDY and CDR2 reads SYVADS. The CDR3 runs 13 amino acids, cysteine and phenylalanine included. The DNA has 36 bases, all within the CDR3, and is read from base 1. V lost 2 bases and J lost 3 bases; the stretch between them is 6 bases long. The sample comprised spleen. Rearrangement joined TRBV13-3 to TRBJ1-3; TRBD1 could be the D gene, as 5 bases match. This receptor was taken from a female BALB/c mouse in good health. The haplotype of this strain at the MHC is H2-d. The sequenced part of the CDR3 DNA is TGTGCCAGCAGTGACAGGGATGGAAATACGCTCTAT. It translates as CASSDRDGNTLY. The full CDR3 is CASSDRDGNTLYF.